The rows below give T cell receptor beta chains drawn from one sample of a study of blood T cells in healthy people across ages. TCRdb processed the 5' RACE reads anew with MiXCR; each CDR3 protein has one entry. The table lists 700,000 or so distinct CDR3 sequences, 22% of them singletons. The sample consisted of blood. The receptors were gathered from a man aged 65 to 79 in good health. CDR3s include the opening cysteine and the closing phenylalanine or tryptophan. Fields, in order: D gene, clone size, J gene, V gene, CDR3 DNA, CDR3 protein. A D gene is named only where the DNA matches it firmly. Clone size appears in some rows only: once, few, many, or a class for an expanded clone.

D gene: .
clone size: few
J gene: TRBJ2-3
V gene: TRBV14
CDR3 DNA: TGTGCCGGCAGCCAAGCAGGGTCCCGTGAGGCTACGCAGTATTTT
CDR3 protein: CAGSQAGSREATQYF

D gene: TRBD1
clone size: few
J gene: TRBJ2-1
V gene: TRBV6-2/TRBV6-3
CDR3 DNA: TGTGCCAGCAGTAGCTCGGGACAGCACAATGAGCAGTTCTTC
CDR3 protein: CASSSSGQHNEQFF

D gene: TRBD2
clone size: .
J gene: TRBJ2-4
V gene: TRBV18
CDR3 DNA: TGTGCCAGCTCCTGGACTAGCGGGAACATTCAGTACTTC
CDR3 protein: CASSWTSGNIQYF

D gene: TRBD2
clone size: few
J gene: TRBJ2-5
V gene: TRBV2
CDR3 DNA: TGTGCCAGCAGTGTGGGGACTAGCGGGGAAGAGACCCAGTACTTC
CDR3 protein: CASSVGTSGEETQYF

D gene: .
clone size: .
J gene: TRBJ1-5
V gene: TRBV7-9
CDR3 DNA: TGTGCCAGCAGCATTGATTATCAGCCCCAGCATTTT
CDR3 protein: CASSIDYQPQHF

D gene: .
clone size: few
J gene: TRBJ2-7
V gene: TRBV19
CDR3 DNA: TGTGCCAGTAGTATAGGCCACTCCTACGAGCAGTACTTC
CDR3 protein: CASSIGHSYEQYF

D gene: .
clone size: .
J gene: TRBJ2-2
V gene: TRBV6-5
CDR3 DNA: TGTGCCAGCATCTCCCGCCCAGGGAGCGGGGAGCTGTTTTTT
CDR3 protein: CASISRPGSGELFF

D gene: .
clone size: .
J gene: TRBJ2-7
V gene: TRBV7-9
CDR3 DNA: TGTGCCAGCAGCTTAGTCCCGCCTAGAACCTACGAGCAGTACTTC
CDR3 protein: CASSLVPPRTYEQYF

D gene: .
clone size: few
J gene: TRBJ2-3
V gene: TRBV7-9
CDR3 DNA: TGTGCCAGCAGCTTAGGTCTCAGAGATAGCACAGATACGCAGTATTTT
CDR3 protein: CASSLGLRDSTDTQYF

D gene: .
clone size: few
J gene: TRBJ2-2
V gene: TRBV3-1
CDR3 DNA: TGTGCCAGCAGCCAAGAGGGCCGATTGCCAACCGGGGAGCTGTTTTTT
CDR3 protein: CASSQEGRLPTGELFF

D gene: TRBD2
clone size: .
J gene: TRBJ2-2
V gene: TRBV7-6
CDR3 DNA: TGTGCCAGCAGCTTAGCGTATACTAGCGGGAAAGTTAGGACCGGGGAGCTGTTTTTT
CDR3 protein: CASSLAYTSGKVRTGELFF

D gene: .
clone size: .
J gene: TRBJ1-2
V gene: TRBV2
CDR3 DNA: TGTGCCAGCAGTGACGCGGGAGGGGGCTACACCTTC
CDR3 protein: CASSDAGGGYTF

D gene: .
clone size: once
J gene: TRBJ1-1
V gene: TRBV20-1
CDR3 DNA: TGCAGTGCTCTTCCCGGACAGCTAAACACTGAAGCTTTCTTT
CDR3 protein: CSALPGQLNTEAFF

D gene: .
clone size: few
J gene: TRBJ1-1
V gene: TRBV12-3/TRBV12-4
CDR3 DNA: TGTGCCAGCAGTCGTACAGCGGGGAGCACTGAAGCTTTCTTT
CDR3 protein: CASSRTAGSTEAFF

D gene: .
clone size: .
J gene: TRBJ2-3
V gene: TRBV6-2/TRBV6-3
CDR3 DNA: TGTGCCAGCCGCCTTTACGGGGGTAGCACAGATACGCAGTATTTT
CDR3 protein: CASRLYGGSTDTQYF

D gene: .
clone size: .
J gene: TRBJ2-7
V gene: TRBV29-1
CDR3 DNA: TGCAGCGTTGATGGGGGGGACACGTCTTGGGAGCCCAACGAGCAGTACTTC
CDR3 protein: CSVDGGDTSWEPNEQYF

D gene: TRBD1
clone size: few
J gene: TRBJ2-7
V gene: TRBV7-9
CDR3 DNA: TGTGCCAGCAGCTCGAGAGCCGGGACAGGACCCTACGAGCAGTACTTC
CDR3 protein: CASSSRAGTGPYEQYF

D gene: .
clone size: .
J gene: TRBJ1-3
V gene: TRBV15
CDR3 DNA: TGTGCCACCAGCAGAGATGCGGCAGAAGGAAACACCATATATTTT
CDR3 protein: CATSRDAAEGNTIYF

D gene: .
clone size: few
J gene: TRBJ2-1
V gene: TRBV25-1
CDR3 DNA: TGTGCCAGCAGTGAATCTGGCATCGATGAGCAGTTCTTC
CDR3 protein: CASSESGIDEQFF

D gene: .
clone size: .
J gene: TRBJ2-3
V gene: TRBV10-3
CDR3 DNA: TGTGCCATCAGTGAGGGGGCAACTAGGGTCGCAGATACGCAGTATTTT
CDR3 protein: CAISEGATRVADTQYF

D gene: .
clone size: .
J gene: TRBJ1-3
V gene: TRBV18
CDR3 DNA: TGTGCCAGCTCACCGGAGTCCAACACCATATATTTT
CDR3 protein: CASSPESNTIYF

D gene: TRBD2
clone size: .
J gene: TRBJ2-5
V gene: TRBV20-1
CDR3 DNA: TGCAGTGCTAGAGTCGGGACTAGCGCCTACTTC
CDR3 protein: CSARVGTSAYF

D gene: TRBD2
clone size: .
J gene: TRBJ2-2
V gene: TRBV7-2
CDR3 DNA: TGTGCCAGCAGCTTAGCGGGCACTAGCGGGGGATCCACCGGGGAGCTGTTTTTT
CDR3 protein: CASSLAGTSGGSTGELFF

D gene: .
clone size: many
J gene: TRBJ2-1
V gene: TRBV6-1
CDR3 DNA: TGTGCCAGCAGAGGGGGAGCCTACAATGAGCAGTTCTTC
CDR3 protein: CASRGGAYNEQFF

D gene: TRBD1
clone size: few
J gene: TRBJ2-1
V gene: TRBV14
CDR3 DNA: TGTGCCAGCAGCCAAGGGAAGTCCGGGACAGAAAAAAATGAGCAGTTCTTC
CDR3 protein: CASSQGKSGTEKNEQFF

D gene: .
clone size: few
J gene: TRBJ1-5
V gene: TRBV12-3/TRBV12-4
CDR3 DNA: TGTGCCAGCAGCCGCCAGGCCCTCAATCAGCCCCAGCATTTT
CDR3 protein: CASSRQALNQPQHF

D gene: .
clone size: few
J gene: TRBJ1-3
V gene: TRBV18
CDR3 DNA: TGTGCCAGCTCACCACCGTCCGTTTTCTCTGGAAACACCATATATTTT
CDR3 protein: CASSPPSVFSGNTIYF

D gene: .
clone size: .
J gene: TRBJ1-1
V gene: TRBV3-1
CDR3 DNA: TGTGCCAGCACCACAGGGCTAGGCACTGAAGCTTTCTTT
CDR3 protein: CASTTGLGTEAFF

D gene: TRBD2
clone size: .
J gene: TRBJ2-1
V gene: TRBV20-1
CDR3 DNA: TGCAGCGGGGGGAGGAGAATGGATGAGCAGTTCTTC
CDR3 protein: CSGGRRMDEQFF

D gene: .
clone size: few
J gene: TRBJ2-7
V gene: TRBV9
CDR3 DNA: TGTGCCAGCAGCGTACGCGGGGGCTTTACCTACGAGCAGTACTTC
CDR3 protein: CASSVRGGFTYEQYF

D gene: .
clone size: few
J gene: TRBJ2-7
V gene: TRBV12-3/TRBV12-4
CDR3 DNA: TGTGCCAGCACAGCCTGCTACGAGCAGTACTTC
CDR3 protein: CASTACYEQYF

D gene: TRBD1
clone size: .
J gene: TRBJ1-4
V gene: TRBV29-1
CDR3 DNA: TGCAGCGTTGTCGGGACAGGGAATGAAAAACTGTTTTTT
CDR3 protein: CSVVGTGNEKLFF

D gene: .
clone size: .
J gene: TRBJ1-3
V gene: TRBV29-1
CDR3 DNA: TGCAGCGCATCTAGCCCGGGGGACACCACATATTTT
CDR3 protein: CSASSPGDTTYF

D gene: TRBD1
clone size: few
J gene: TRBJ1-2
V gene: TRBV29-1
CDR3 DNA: TGCAGCGTTGAAGAACAGGGGAACTATGGCTACACCTTC
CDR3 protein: CSVEEQGNYGYTF

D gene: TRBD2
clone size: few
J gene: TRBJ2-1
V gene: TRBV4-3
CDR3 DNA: TGCGCCAGCAGCCCGTGGACTAGCGGGAGCAATGAGCAGTTCTTC
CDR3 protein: CASSPWTSGSNEQFF

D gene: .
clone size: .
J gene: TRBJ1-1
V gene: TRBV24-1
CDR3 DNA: TGTGCCACCAGTGATAACGACAGGGAAGCTTTCTTT
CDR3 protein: CATSDNDREAFF

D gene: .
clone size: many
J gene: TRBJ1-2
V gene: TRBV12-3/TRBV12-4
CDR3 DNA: TGTGCCAGCAGTTTGGGCCTGAATGCTTATGGCTACACCTTC
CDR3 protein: CASSLGLNAYGYTF

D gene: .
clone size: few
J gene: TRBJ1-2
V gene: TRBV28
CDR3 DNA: TGTGCCAGCGGGGTTATGGTCCCTGGGAGTGGCTACACCTTC
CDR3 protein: CASGVMVPGSGYTF

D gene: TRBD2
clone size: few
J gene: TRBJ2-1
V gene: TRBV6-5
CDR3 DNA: TGTGCCAGCAGTTACTCTGGGACTAGCGGGGGGAATGAGCAGTTCTTC
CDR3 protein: CASSYSGTSGGNEQFF

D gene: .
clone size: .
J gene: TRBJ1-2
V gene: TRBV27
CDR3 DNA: TGTGCCAGCAGTTCGGGGTCAGCTGCGTTCTTTGGCTACACCTTC
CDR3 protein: CASSSGSAAFFGYTF